Here is one T cell receptor beta chain with its context. The data belong to a study of blood T cell repertoires in COVID-19. Study context: From the United States, Italy and Spain came samples of acute and convalescent COVID-19.

CDR3 size: 14 residues. Germline V CDR1 and CDR2: MDHEN, SYDVKM. Trimming stripped 7 bases from V and 2 bases from J, with 15 bases between. As processed by the authors: Amplified reference gene primers provided the basis for estimating nucleated cell counts. TCRdb's table, derived via immunoSEQ multiplex PCR, lists solely in-frame clones and lacks some. V, J and clone size reflect that table, while D and trimming were determined from the DNA. The sample records nearly 80,000 clones, roughly 84% being singletons. The rearrangement uses TRBV28 and TRBJ2-7, with D possibly being TRBD1 (6 bases). Sequences were obtained from peripheral blood. The TCR comes from a middle-aged man with acute or convalescent COVID-19. This CDR3 is CASISGDGAYEQYF. As DNA, the CDR3 is TGTGCCAGCATCTCAGGGGATGGGGCCTACGAGCAGTACTTC.